The rows below give T cell receptor beta chains drawn from one sample of a study of neoadjuvant anti-PD-1 for oral cavity cancer. TCRdb's table, derived via immunoSEQ multiplex PCR, lists solely in-frame clones and lacks some. The sample includes 55,000 to 80,000 clones, more than 70% seen only once; the top ten take approximately 3%. The sample consisted of PBMCs, taken before nivolumab (anti-PD-1) treatment. These receptors were taken from a person between 35 and 79 years old with oral cavity squamous cell carcinoma. Each CDR3 is given with its conserved first and last residue. The order of the fields is J gene, V gene, clone size, CDR3 length, D gene, CDR3 protein, CDR3 DNA. The D gene is left open where the match is weak. The listing skips clone size in some rows; elsewhere it reads once, few, many or a size class.

j_call: TRBJ2-7; v_call: TRBV27; clone_size: -; cdr3_length: 13; d_call: TRBD2; cdr3_aa: CAISGGGRYEQYF; cdr3_nt: TGTGCCATCAGCGGGGGGGGACGGTACGAGCAGTACTTC
j_call: TRBJ2-1; v_call: TRBV5-1; clone_size: -; cdr3_length: 16; d_call: -; cdr3_aa: CASSWSVADQSHEQFF; cdr3_nt: TGCGCCAGCAGCTGGTCAGTAGCCGACCAGAGCCATGAGCAGTTCTTC
j_call: TRBJ2-2; v_call: TRBV5-1; clone_size: -; cdr3_length: 15; d_call: TRBD2; cdr3_aa: CATAAGGGSTGELFF; cdr3_nt: TGCGCCACCGCGGCGGGAGGGGGGTCCACCGGGGAGCTGTTTTTT
j_call: TRBJ2-7; v_call: TRBV27; clone_size: -; cdr3_length: 14; d_call: TRBD1; cdr3_aa: CASRTGDSAYEQYF; cdr3_nt: TGTGCCAGCAGGACAGGGGACTCAGCCTACGAGCAGTACTTC
j_call: TRBJ2-7; v_call: TRBV28; clone_size: -; cdr3_length: 15; d_call: TRBD1; cdr3_aa: CASSLGGTGRYEQYF; cdr3_nt: TGTGCCAGCAGTTTAGGCGGGACAGGGAGGTACGAGCAGTACTTC
j_call: TRBJ2-7; v_call: TRBV5-6; clone_size: -; cdr3_length: 13; d_call: -; cdr3_aa: CASNLATGYEQYF; cdr3_nt: TGTGCCAGCAACCTGGCGACAGGCTACGAGCAGTACTTC
j_call: TRBJ2-1; v_call: TRBV5-4; clone_size: once; cdr3_length: 14; d_call: -; cdr3_aa: CASSLVPGNNEQFF; cdr3_nt: TGTGCCAGCAGCTTGGTTCCTGGAAACAATGAGCAGTTCTTC
j_call: TRBJ2-5; v_call: TRBV7-6; clone_size: -; cdr3_length: 14; d_call: -; cdr3_aa: CASSLLNRAKTQYF; cdr3_nt: TGTGCCAGCAGCTTACTAAACAGGGCGAAGACCCAGTACTTC
j_call: TRBJ2-1; v_call: TRBV10-3; clone_size: -; cdr3_length: 15; d_call: TRBD2; cdr3_aa: CAISEKASGEGKQFF; cdr3_nt: TGTGCCATCAGTGAGAAGGCTAGCGGAGAGGGTAAGCAGTTCTTC
j_call: TRBJ2-1; v_call: TRBV4-2; clone_size: -; cdr3_length: 17; d_call: -; cdr3_aa: CASSHPPGTLEDNEQFF; cdr3_nt: TGTGCCAGCAGCCACCCGCCCGGGACCCTCGAAGATAATGAGCAGTTCTTC
j_call: TRBJ2-7; v_call: TRBV30; clone_size: -; cdr3_length: 17; d_call: TRBD2; cdr3_aa: CAWSLYGLASPLYEQYF; cdr3_nt: TGTGCCTGGAGTTTGTATGGACTAGCGTCCCCTCTCTACGAGCAGTACTTC
j_call: TRBJ2-1; v_call: TRBV7-8; clone_size: -; cdr3_length: 17; d_call: -; cdr3_aa: CASSLYPPAQAYGEQFF; cdr3_nt: TGTGCCAGCAGCTTATACCCCCCAGCGCAGGCCTACGGTGAGCAGTTCTTC
j_call: TRBJ2-3; v_call: TRBV27; clone_size: -; cdr3_length: 15; d_call: TRBD2; cdr3_aa: CASSSLAGRGVTQYF; cdr3_nt: TGTGCCAGCAGTTCCCTAGCGGGACGGGGTGTGACGCAGTATTTT
j_call: TRBJ1-1; v_call: TRBV5-1; clone_size: -; cdr3_length: 14; d_call: -; cdr3_aa: CASSLVQGHTEAFF; cdr3_nt: TGCGCCAGCAGCTTGGTTCAGGGGCACACTGAAGCTTTCTTT
j_call: TRBJ2-7; v_call: TRBV2; clone_size: -; cdr3_length: 14; d_call: -; cdr3_aa: CASSVGISSYEQYF; cdr3_nt: TGTGCCAGCAGTGTAGGTATCTCCTCCTACGAGCAGTACTTC
j_call: TRBJ1-2; v_call: TRBV2; clone_size: few; cdr3_length: 11; d_call: -; cdr3_aa: CASRQFEGYTF; cdr3_nt: TGTGCCAGCAGACAGTTCGAGGGCTACACCTTC
j_call: TRBJ1-2; v_call: TRBV7-2; clone_size: once; cdr3_length: 13; d_call: -; cdr3_aa: CASSPGTFYGYTF; cdr3_nt: TGTGCCAGCAGCCCCGGGACTTTCTATGGCTACACCTTC
j_call: TRBJ1-5; v_call: TRBV5-1; clone_size: -; cdr3_length: 16; d_call: TRBD1; cdr3_aa: CASSLVAGGANQPQHF; cdr3_nt: TGCGCCAGCAGCTTGGTGGCAGGGGGTGCCAATCAGCCCCAGCATTTT
j_call: TRBJ1-2; v_call: TRBV19; clone_size: -; cdr3_length: 14; d_call: -; cdr3_aa: CASTDRTGNYGYTF; cdr3_nt: TGTGCCAGTACCGATCGAACGGGCAACTATGGCTACACCTTC
j_call: TRBJ2-7; v_call: TRBV11-3; clone_size: -; cdr3_length: 13; d_call: -; cdr3_aa: CASSLNSVHEQYF; cdr3_nt: TGTGCCAGCAGCTTAAATTCGGTGCACGAGCAGTACTTC
j_call: TRBJ1-5; v_call: TRBV4-2; clone_size: -; cdr3_length: 17; d_call: -; cdr3_aa: CASSQGTAEYSNQPQHF; cdr3_nt: TGTGCCAGCAGCCAAGGTACAGCTGAATATAGCAATCAGCCCCAGCATTTT
j_call: TRBJ2-7; v_call: TRBV10-2; clone_size: -; cdr3_length: 13; d_call: TRBD1; cdr3_aa: CASRPQGAGEQYF; cdr3_nt: TGCGCCAGCAGACCACAGGGGGCGGGAGAGCAGTACTTC
j_call: TRBJ1-2; v_call: TRBV5-1; clone_size: once; cdr3_length: 14; d_call: -; cdr3_aa: CASSSETGGNGYTF; cdr3_nt: TGCGCCAGCAGCTCAGAGACAGGAGGCAATGGCTACACCTTC
j_call: TRBJ2-3; v_call: TRBV11-2; clone_size: -; cdr3_length: 13; d_call: TRBD2; cdr3_aa: CASSLVTSGTPSF; cdr3_nt: TGTGCCAGCAGCTTAGTGACTAGCGGGACCCCGAGTTTT
j_call: TRBJ2-3; v_call: TRBV6-1; clone_size: few; cdr3_length: 12; d_call: -; cdr3_aa: CASTMTTDTQYF; cdr3_nt: TGTGCCAGCACAATGACAACCGATACGCAGTATTTT
j_call: TRBJ1-1; v_call: TRBV19; clone_size: -; cdr3_length: 13; d_call: TRBD1; cdr3_aa: CASSLHRDREAFF; cdr3_nt: TGTGCCAGTAGTCTCCACCGGGACAGGGAAGCTTTCTTT
j_call: TRBJ2-7; v_call: TRBV6-1; clone_size: -; cdr3_length: 10; d_call: -; cdr3_aa: CASSYYEQYF; cdr3_nt: TGTGCCAGCAGCTACTACGAGCAGTACTTC
j_call: TRBJ1-6; v_call: TRBV10-1; clone_size: few; cdr3_length: 13; d_call: -; cdr3_aa: CASSEVGGSPLHF; cdr3_nt: TGCGCCAGCAGTGAGGTTGGGGGTTCACCCCTCCACTTT
j_call: TRBJ2-5; v_call: TRBV6-1; clone_size: once; cdr3_length: 15; d_call: TRBD1; cdr3_aa: CASSVGDRGQETQYF; cdr3_nt: TGTGCCAGCAGTGTCGGGGACAGGGGGCAAGAGACCCAGTACTTC
j_call: TRBJ1-5; v_call: TRBV30; clone_size: once; cdr3_length: 13; d_call: -; cdr3_aa: CAWSVEGRQPQHF; cdr3_nt: TGTGCCTGGAGTGTGGAGGGGAGACAGCCCCAGCATTTT
j_call: TRBJ2-5; v_call: TRBV7-8; clone_size: -; cdr3_length: 16; d_call: TRBD2; cdr3_aa: CASSSGLAGGQETQYF; cdr3_nt: TGTGCCAGCAGCTCGGGACTAGCGGGGGGACAAGAGACCCAGTACTTC
j_call: TRBJ2-7; v_call: TRBV5-5; clone_size: -; cdr3_length: 15; d_call: TRBD2; cdr3_aa: CASSRAGLGRLEQYF; cdr3_nt: TGTGCCAGCAGCCGTGCGGGACTAGGGCGTCTCGAGCAGTACTTC
j_call: TRBJ2-3; v_call: TRBV15; clone_size: -; cdr3_length: 16; d_call: -; cdr3_aa: CATSRDSLDKVDTQYF; cdr3_nt: TGTGCCACCAGCAGAGATTCTCTTGATAAAGTAGATACGCAGTATTTT
j_call: TRBJ2-2; v_call: TRBV2; clone_size: -; cdr3_length: 18; d_call: -; cdr3_aa: CASSYFDRGGTHTGELFF; cdr3_nt: TGTGCCAGCAGCTACTTCGACAGGGGAGGGACCCACACCGGGGAGCTGTTTTTT
j_call: TRBJ2-5; v_call: TRBV2; clone_size: -; cdr3_length: 16; d_call: TRBD2; cdr3_aa: CASSGLLAGGKETQYF; cdr3_nt: TGTGCCAGCAGTGGGCTACTAGCGGGAGGGAAAGAGACCCAGTACTTC
j_call: TRBJ2-7; v_call: TRBV6-1; clone_size: -; cdr3_length: 13; d_call: -; cdr3_aa: CASRARGAYEQYF; cdr3_nt: TGTGCCAGCAGGGCTAGGGGGGCCTACGAGCAGTACTTC
j_call: TRBJ2-7; v_call: TRBV5-1; clone_size: -; cdr3_length: 15; d_call: TRBD2; cdr3_aa: CASSLPGTSGYEQYF; cdr3_nt: TGCGCCAGCAGCTTGCCTGGGACTAGCGGTTACGAGCAGTACTTC
j_call: TRBJ1-6; v_call: TRBV7-8; clone_size: -; cdr3_length: 15; d_call: -; cdr3_aa: CASSQGTFGDSPLHF; cdr3_nt: TGTGCCAGCAGCCAAGGGACTTTCGGTGATTCACCCCTCCACTTT
j_call: TRBJ1-4; v_call: TRBV11-1; clone_size: -; cdr3_length: 13; d_call: -; cdr3_aa: CASSLAQYEKLFF; cdr3_nt: TGTGCCAGCAGCTTGGCGCAATATGAAAAACTGTTTTTT
j_call: TRBJ2-7; v_call: TRBV7-9; clone_size: -; cdr3_length: 13; d_call: -; cdr3_aa: CASSTGRTHEQYF; cdr3_nt: TGTGCCAGCAGCACCGGCCGGACCCACGAGCAGTACTTC
j_call: TRBJ2-3; v_call: TRBV2; clone_size: once; cdr3_length: 14; d_call: -; cdr3_aa: CATRPAGPTDTQYF; cdr3_nt: TGTGCCACCCGGCCGGCGGGCCCCACAGATACGCAGTATTTT
j_call: TRBJ1-4; v_call: TRBV9; clone_size: -; cdr3_length: 14; d_call: -; cdr3_aa: CASSVDRGNEKLFF; cdr3_nt: TGTGCCAGCAGCGTAGACCGGGGTAATGAAAAACTGTTTTTT
j_call: TRBJ2-7; v_call: TRBV10-1; clone_size: -; cdr3_length: 13; d_call: -; cdr3_aa: CASSESRAGAQYF; cdr3_nt: TGCGCCAGCAGTGAGTCGCGGGCAGGGGCTCAGTACTTC
j_call: TRBJ1-1; v_call: TRBV6-5; clone_size: few; cdr3_length: 14; d_call: TRBD1; cdr3_aa: CASSYRGLVTEAFF; cdr3_nt: TGTGCCAGCAGTTATAGGGGGCTGGTCACTGAAGCTTTCTTT
j_call: TRBJ2-7; v_call: TRBV7-2; clone_size: -; cdr3_length: 13; d_call: -; cdr3_aa: CASSLGGLPGQYF; cdr3_nt: TGTGCCAGCAGCTTAGGTGGACTGCCTGGGCAGTACTTC
j_call: TRBJ2-1; v_call: TRBV5-1; clone_size: -; cdr3_length: 15; d_call: -; cdr3_aa: CASSELDSNYNEQFF; cdr3_nt: TGCGCCAGCAGCGAGCTGGACTCAAATTACAATGAGCAGTTCTTC
j_call: TRBJ2-2; v_call: TRBV4-1; clone_size: -; cdr3_length: 18; d_call: TRBD1; cdr3_aa: CASSRGQAPRKNTGELFF; cdr3_nt: TGCGCCAGCAGCAGGGGACAGGCGCCCCGCAAAAACACCGGGGAGCTGTTTTTT
j_call: TRBJ1-1; v_call: TRBV5-6; clone_size: -; cdr3_length: 13; d_call: -; cdr3_aa: CASSLAGSLGAFF; cdr3_nt: TGTGCCAGCAGCTTGGCAGGGTCTCTGGGAGCTTTCTTT
j_call: TRBJ2-2; v_call: TRBV9; clone_size: -; cdr3_length: 16; d_call: -; cdr3_aa: CASSVGSGLDTGELFF; cdr3_nt: TGTGCCAGCAGCGTAGGCAGCGGGTTGGACACCGGGGAGCTGTTTTTT
j_call: TRBJ2-7; v_call: TRBV19; clone_size: once; cdr3_length: 15; d_call: TRBD2; cdr3_aa: CASSIYGTSKNEQYF; cdr3_nt: TGTGCCAGTAGTATATATGGGACTAGCAAGAACGAGCAGTACTTC
j_call: TRBJ1-1; v_call: TRBV5-8; clone_size: -; cdr3_length: 14; d_call: -; cdr3_aa: CASSLSAMNTEAFF; cdr3_nt: TGTGCCAGTAGCTTGTCGGCCATGAACACTGAAGCTTTCTTT
j_call: TRBJ1-2; v_call: TRBV30; clone_size: few; cdr3_length: 13; d_call: -; cdr3_aa: CAWTDAVKSGYTF; cdr3_nt: TGTGCCTGGACCGACGCCGTCAAGAGTGGCTACACCTTC
j_call: TRBJ2-1; v_call: TRBV5-1; clone_size: -; cdr3_length: 15; d_call: TRBD2; cdr3_aa: CASSLSGLAGREQFF; cdr3_nt: TGCGCCAGCAGCTTGAGCGGGCTAGCGGGTAGGGAGCAGTTCTTC
j_call: TRBJ2-3; v_call: TRBV20-1; clone_size: once; cdr3_length: 11; d_call: -; cdr3_aa: CSATSRDTQYF; cdr3_nt: TGCAGTGCTACCTCACGGGATACGCAGTATTTT
j_call: TRBJ1-2; v_call: TRBV28; clone_size: -; cdr3_length: 12; d_call: -; cdr3_aa: CALSKDSYGYTF; cdr3_nt: TGTGCCCTTTCGAAAGACAGCTATGGCTACACCTTC
j_call: TRBJ2-1; v_call: TRBV4-1; clone_size: -; cdr3_length: 17; d_call: TRBD2; cdr3_aa: CASSQGLARRIYNEQFF; cdr3_nt: TGCGCCAGCAGCCAGGGACTAGCGAGACGGATATACAATGAGCAGTTCTTC
j_call: TRBJ1-5; v_call: TRBV10-3; clone_size: -; cdr3_length: 13; d_call: -; cdr3_aa: CATRTRGDQPQHF; cdr3_nt: TGTGCCACCCGCACGAGGGGGGATCAGCCCCAGCATTTT
j_call: TRBJ2-1; v_call: TRBV28; clone_size: -; cdr3_length: 16; d_call: -; cdr3_aa: CASSSLTRGLYNEQFF; cdr3_nt: TGTGCCAGCAGTTCTCTTACCAGGGGCCTTTACAATGAGCAGTTCTTC